This T cell receptor (beta chain) is from a study of cytomegalovirus exposure and HLA in healthy donors. With 60 Vbeta and 13 Jbeta primers, the PCR was carried out. Assay: immunoSEQ multiplex PCR; the TCRdb copy retains only in-frame clones and omits some. Of fewer than 200,000 clones detected, about 81% appear once; the ten largest clones hold approximately 1.4%. Turning to this clone: Its matching antigen is unknown.

Study observations and caveats: There were some V segments, including TRBV6-2 and TRBV6-3, excluded as indistinguishable. Analyses of presence/absence relied on an assumption of roughly uniform sequencing depth across donors. In a later analysis, CMV-associated beta chains were mostly HLA-associated, it appeared.

V lost 4 bases to trimming and J lost 5 bases; unmatched junction nucleotides: 3. CDR1 and CDR2 from the germline V gene are SGHAT and FQNNGV. This CDR3 is built from 14 residues. The sequenced material came from PBMCs. The chain employs TRBV11-2 and TRBJ2-7, with 12 positions matching TRBD2. The receptor's source is a girl aged 5-17 years in good health and CMV-seropositive. CDR3 sequence reads: CASSSSGGANEQYF. CDR3 bases: TGTGCCAGCAGCTCTAGCGGGGGGGCTAACGAGCAGTACTTC.